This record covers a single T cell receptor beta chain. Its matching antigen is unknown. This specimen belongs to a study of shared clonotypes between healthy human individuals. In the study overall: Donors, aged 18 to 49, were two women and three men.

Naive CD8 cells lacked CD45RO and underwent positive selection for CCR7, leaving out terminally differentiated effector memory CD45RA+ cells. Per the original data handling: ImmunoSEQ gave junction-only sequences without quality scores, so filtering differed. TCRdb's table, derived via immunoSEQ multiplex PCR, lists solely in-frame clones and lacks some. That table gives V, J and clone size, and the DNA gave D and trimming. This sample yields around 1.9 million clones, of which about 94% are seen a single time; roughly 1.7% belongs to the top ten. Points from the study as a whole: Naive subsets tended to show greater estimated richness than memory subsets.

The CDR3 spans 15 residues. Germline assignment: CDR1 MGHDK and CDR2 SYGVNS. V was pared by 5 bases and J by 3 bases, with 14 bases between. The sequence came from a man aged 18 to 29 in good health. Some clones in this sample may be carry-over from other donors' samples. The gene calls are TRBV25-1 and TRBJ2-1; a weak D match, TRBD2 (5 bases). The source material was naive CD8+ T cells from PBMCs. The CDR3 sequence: CASSLVATYYNEQFF. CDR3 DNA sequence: TGTGCCAGCAGTTTAGTAGCGACCTACTACAATGAGCAGTTCTTC.